This T cell receptor beta chain was profiled in a study of blood T cell repertoires in COVID-19. In the 2 weeks before study entry, exposed participants met a COVID-19 case, which was PCR-confirmed or clinician-diagnosed. Repertoires were generated with immunoSEQ multiplex PCR, while TCRdb's copy carries only in-frame clones and drops some. This table holds a few hundred thousand clones, approximately 89% found once. The germline gives CDR1 KGHSH, CDR2 LQKENI. With 4 bases removed from V and 1 base from J, the gap between germline ends came to 9 bases. The CDR3 is 14 residues long. The sequence came from a woman aged 40-49 years who had been exposed to COVID-19. The chain has TRBV18 and TRBJ2-3, with D possibly matching TRBD2 (5 bases). Sequencing was performed on PBMCs or T cells enriched from blood (not recorded which). CDR3 sequence (DNA): TGTGCCAGCTCACTTTCAGCGGGCACAGATACGCAGTATTTT. It is translated as CASSLSAGTDTQYF.